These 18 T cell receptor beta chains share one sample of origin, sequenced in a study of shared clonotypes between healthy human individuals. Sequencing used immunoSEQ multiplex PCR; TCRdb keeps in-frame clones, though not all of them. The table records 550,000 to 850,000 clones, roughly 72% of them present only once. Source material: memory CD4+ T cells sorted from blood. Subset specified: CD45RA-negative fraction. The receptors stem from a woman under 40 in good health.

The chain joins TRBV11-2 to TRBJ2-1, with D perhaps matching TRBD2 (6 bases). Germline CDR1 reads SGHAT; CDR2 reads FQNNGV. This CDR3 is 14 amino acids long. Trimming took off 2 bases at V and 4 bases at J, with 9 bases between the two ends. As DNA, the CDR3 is TGTGCCAGCAGCTTACGGCGGGGTTACAATGAGCAGTTCTTC. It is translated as CASSLRRGYNEQFF.

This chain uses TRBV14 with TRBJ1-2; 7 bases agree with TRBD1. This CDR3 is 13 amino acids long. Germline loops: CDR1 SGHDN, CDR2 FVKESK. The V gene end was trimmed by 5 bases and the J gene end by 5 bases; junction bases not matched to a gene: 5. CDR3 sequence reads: CASSVGTVYGYTF. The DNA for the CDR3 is TGTGCCAGCAGCGTTGGGACAGTGTATGGCTACACCTTC. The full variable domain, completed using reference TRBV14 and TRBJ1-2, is EAGVTQFPSHSVIEKGQTVTLRCDPISGHDNLYWYRRVMGKEIKFLLHFVKESKQDESGMPNNRFLAERTGGTYSTLKVQPAELEDSGVYFCASSVGTVYGYTFGSGTRLTVV.

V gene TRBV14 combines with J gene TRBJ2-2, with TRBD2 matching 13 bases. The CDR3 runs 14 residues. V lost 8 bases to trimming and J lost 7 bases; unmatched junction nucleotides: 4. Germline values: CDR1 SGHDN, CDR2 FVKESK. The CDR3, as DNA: TGTGCCAGCCGACTAGCGGGAGGAGGCGGGGAGCTGTTTTTT. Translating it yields CASRLAGGGGELFF.

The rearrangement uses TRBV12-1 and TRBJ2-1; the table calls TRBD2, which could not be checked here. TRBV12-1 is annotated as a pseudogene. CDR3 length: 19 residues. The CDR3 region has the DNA TGTGCCAGCCTTGGACTAGCGGAAGTACACACCATTCCCTACAATGAGCAGTTCTTC. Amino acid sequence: CASLGLAEVHTIPYNEQFF.

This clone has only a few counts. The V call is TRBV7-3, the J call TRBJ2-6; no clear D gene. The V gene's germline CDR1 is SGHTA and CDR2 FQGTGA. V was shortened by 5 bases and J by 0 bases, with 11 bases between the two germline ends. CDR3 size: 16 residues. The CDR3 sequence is CASSRHGSSGANVLTF. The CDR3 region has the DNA TGTGCCAGCAGCCGACACGGAAGCTCTGGGGCCAACGTCCTGACTTTC. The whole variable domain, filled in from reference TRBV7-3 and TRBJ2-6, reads GAGVSQTPSNKVTEKGKYVELRCDPISGHTALYWYRQSLGQGPEFLIYFQGTGAADDSGLPNDRFFAVRPEGSVSTLKIQRTERGDSAVYLCASSRHGSSGANVLTFGAGSRLTVL.

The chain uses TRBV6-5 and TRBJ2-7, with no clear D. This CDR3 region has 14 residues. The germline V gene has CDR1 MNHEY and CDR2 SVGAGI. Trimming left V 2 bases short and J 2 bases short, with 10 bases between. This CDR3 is CASSYDESTYEQYF. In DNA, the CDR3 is TGTGCCAGCAGTTACGATGAGAGCACCTACGAGCAGTACTTC.

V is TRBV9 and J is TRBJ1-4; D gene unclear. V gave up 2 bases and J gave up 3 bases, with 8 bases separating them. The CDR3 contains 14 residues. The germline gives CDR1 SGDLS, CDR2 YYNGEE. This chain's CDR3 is CASSVSEANEKLFF. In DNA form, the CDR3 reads TGTGCCAGCAGCGTCTCCGAGGCTAATGAAAAACTGTTTTTT.

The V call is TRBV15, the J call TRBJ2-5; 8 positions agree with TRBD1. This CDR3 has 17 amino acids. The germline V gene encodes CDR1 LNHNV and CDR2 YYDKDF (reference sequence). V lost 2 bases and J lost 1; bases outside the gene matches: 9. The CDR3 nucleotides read TGTGCCACCAGCAGACCTACAGGGGGAGTAATCCAAGAGACCCAGTACTTC. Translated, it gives CATSRPTGGVIQETQYF.

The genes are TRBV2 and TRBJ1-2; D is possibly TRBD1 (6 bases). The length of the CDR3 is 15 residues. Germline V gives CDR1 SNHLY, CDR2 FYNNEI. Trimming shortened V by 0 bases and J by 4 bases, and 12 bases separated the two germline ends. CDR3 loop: CASSEAQGETYGYTF. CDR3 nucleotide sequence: TGTGCCAGCAGTGAAGCACAGGGAGAGACCTATGGCTACACCTTC.

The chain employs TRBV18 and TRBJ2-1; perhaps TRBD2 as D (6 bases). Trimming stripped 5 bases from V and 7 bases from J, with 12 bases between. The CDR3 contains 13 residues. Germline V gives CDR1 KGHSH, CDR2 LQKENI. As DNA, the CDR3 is TGTGCCAGCTCATCCGGCGCGGGGAATGAGCAGTTCTTC. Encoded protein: CASSSGAGNEQFF.

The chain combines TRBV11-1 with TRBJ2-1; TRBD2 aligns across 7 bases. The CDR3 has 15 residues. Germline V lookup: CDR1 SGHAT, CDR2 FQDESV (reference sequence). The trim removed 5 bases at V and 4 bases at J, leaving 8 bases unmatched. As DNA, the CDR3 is TGTGCCAGCAGCGGGGGAGCTAGCGGTTACAATGAGCAGTTCTTC. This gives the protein CASSGGASGYNEQFF.

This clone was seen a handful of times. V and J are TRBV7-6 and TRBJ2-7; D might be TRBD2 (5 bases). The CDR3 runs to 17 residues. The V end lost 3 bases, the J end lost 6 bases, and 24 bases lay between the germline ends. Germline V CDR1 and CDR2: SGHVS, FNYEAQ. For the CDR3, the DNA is TGTGCCAGCAGCTTTATCCCGAGTGCGCTAGCCGCTGGCGAGCAGTACTTC. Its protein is CASSFIPSALAAGEQYF. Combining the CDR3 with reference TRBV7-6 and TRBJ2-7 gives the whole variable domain GAGVSQSPRYKVTKRGQDVALRCDPISGHVSLYWYRQALGQGPEFLTYFNYEAQQDKSGLPNDRFSAERPEGSISTLTIQRTEQRDSAMYRCASSFIPSALAAGEQYFGPGTRLTVT.

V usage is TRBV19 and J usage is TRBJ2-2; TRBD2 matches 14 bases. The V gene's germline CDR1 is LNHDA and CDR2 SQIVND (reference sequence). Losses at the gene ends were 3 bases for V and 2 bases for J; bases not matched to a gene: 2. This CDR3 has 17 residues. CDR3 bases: TGTGCCAGTAGTATGGGACTAGCGGGAGACAACACCGGGGAGCTGTTTTTT. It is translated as CASSMGLAGDNTGELFF.

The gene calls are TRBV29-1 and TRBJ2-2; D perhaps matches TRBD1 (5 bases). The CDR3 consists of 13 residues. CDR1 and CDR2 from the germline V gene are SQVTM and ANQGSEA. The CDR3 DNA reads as TGCAGTGCTAAGAACAAGGGGTCCGGGGAGCTGTTTTTT. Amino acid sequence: CSAKNKGSGELFF.

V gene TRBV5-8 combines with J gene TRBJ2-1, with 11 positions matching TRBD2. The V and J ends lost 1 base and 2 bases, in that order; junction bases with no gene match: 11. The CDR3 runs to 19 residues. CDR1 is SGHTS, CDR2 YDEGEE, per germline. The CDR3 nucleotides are TGTGCCAGCAGCTTGTACGTCCAGGAGACTAGCGGGGCCTACAATGAGCAGTTCTTC. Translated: CASSLYVQETSGAYNEQFF.

The CDR3 DNA is TGTGCCAGTAGTATCAGGGGCAGGGCAGAAAACATTCAGTACTTC. This codes for CASSIRGRAENIQYF. The chain has TRBV19 and TRBJ2-4; a possible D gene is TRBD1 (6 bases). The germline V gene encodes CDR1 LNHDA and CDR2 SQIVND (reference sequence). Between the trimmed V and J ends, which lost 3 bases and 5 bases, there was a span of 14 bases. This CDR3 is 15 amino acids long.

CDR3 amino acids: CASSFSDRARGYTF. The CDR3 DNA follows: TGCGCCAGCAGCTTTAGTGACAGGGCCCGCGGCTACACCTTC. The chain carries TRBV5-1 and TRBJ1-2, with TRBD1 matching 7 bases. Trimming removed 2 bases from V and 8 bases from J; junction bases left unmatched: 9. The CDR3 consists of 14 residues. Germline V gene data show CDR1 as SGHRS and CDR2 as YFSETQ.

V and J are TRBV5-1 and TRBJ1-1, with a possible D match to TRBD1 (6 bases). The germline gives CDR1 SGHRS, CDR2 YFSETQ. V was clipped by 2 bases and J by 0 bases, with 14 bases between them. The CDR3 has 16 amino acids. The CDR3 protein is CASSFRGEGVNTEAFF. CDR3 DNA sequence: TGCGCCAGCAGCTTCAGGGGAGAGGGTGTGAACACTGAAGCTTTCTTT. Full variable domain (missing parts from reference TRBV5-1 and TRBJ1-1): KAGVTQTPRYLIKTRGQQVTLSCSPISGHRSVSWYQQTPGQGLQFLFEYFSETQRNKGNFPGRFSGRQFSNSRSEMNVSTLELGDSALYLCASSFRGEGVNTEAFFGQGTRLTVV.